Listed below are T cell receptor beta chains from one sample, sequenced in a study of neurological immune-mediated disorders. MiXCR was run by TCRdb on the 5' RACE reads, yielding one entry per CDR3 protein. The data show 90,000 to 150,000 distinct CDR3 sequences, roughly 3.4% seen once. Sequencing was carried out using PBMCs. The source of these receptors is a woman aged 25-40 years with multiple sclerosis. Each CDR3 is given with its conserved first and last residue. A D gene is named only where the DNA matches it firmly. Expanded clones are given a class, and other clones once, few, many or no size at all.

v_call: TRBV7-2
d_call: -
clone_size: many
j_call: TRBJ1-2
cdr3_aa: CAVTRGAANYGYTF
cdr3_nt: TGTGCCGTGACACGGGGGGCCGCCAACTATGGCTACACCTTC

v_call: TRBV20-1
d_call: -
clone_size: many
j_call: TRBJ2-5
cdr3_aa: CSARDNQGGETQYF
cdr3_nt: TGCAGTGCTAGAGATAACCAGGGGGGGGAGACCCAGTACTTC

v_call: TRBV5-5
d_call: -
clone_size: many
j_call: TRBJ2-1
cdr3_aa: CASSLADNEQFF
cdr3_nt: TGTGCCAGCAGCTTGGCTGACAATGAGCAGTTCTTC

v_call: TRBV12-3/TRBV12-4
d_call: TRBD1
clone_size: many
j_call: TRBJ1-6
cdr3_aa: CASSQGANSPLHF
cdr3_nt: TGTGCCAGCAGTCAGGGGGCTAATTCACCCCTCCACTTT

v_call: TRBV19
d_call: TRBD2
clone_size: -
j_call: TRBJ2-1
cdr3_aa: CATSKGTSGRSEQFF
cdr3_nt: TGTGCCACATCCAAGGGGACTAGCGGGAGGAGTGAGCAGTTCTTC

v_call: TRBV7-2
d_call: -
clone_size: many
j_call: TRBJ2-4
cdr3_aa: CASSRLSGPLNIQYF
cdr3_nt: TGTGCCAGCAGCCGTCTCAGCGGCCCTTTAAACATTCAGTACTTC

v_call: TRBV15
d_call: -
clone_size: many
j_call: TRBJ2-3
cdr3_aa: CATSRDRTVTDTQYF
cdr3_nt: TGTGCCACCAGCAGAGATAGGACGGTCACAGATACGCAGTATTTT

v_call: TRBV20-1
d_call: -
clone_size: few
j_call: TRBJ2-7
cdr3_aa: CSASGPQGIYEQYF
cdr3_nt: TGCAGTGCTAGCGGGCCCCAGGGGATTTACGAGCAGTACTTC

v_call: TRBV15
d_call: TRBD1
clone_size: many
j_call: TRBJ2-3
cdr3_aa: CATSRDVAGGSSQYF
cdr3_nt: TGTGCCACCAGCAGAGATGTGGCAGGGGGCTCGTCGCAGTATTTT

v_call: TRBV29-1
d_call: TRBD2
clone_size: many
j_call: TRBJ2-2
cdr3_aa: CSVDLAGVGAGELFF
cdr3_nt: TGCAGCGTTGATCTAGCGGGAGTTGGGGCCGGGGAGCTGTTTTTT

v_call: TRBV5-6
d_call: -
clone_size: many
j_call: TRBJ2-7
cdr3_aa: CASSYPGMGYEQYF
cdr3_nt: TGTGCCAGCAGCTATCCAGGGATGGGCTACGAGCAGTACTTC

v_call: TRBV14
d_call: -
clone_size: many
j_call: TRBJ2-1
cdr3_aa: CASSQVWGAASYNEQFF
cdr3_nt: TGTGCCAGCAGCCAAGTATGGGGGGCGGCCTCCTACAATGAGCAGTTCTTC

v_call: TRBV5-1
d_call: TRBD1
clone_size: many
j_call: TRBJ2-7
cdr3_aa: CASRLTGGYEQYF
cdr3_nt: TGCGCCAGCAGATTGACAGGGGGCTACGAGCAGTACTTC

v_call: TRBV5-4
d_call: -
clone_size: many
j_call: TRBJ1-1
cdr3_aa: CASRGQNTEAFF
cdr3_nt: TGTGCCAGCAGGGGACAAAACACTGAAGCTTTCTTT

v_call: TRBV20-1
d_call: -
clone_size: many
j_call: TRBJ2-5
cdr3_aa: CSATTVYRDGWNQETQYF
cdr3_nt: TGCAGTGCTACAACCGTCTACAGGGACGGATGGAACCAAGAGACCCAGTACTTC

v_call: TRBV5-6
d_call: -
clone_size: many
j_call: TRBJ1-5
cdr3_aa: CASSSKIPGPWDQPQHF
cdr3_nt: TGTGCCAGCAGCTCAAAAATACCGGGTCCCTGGGATCAGCCCCAGCATTTT

v_call: TRBV7-9
d_call: TRBD2
clone_size: many
j_call: TRBJ2-7
cdr3_aa: CASSLRPRAGVGDEQYF
cdr3_nt: TGTGCCAGCAGCTTACGACCTAGGGCGGGAGTGGGTGACGAGCAGTACTTC

v_call: TRBV15
d_call: -
clone_size: few
j_call: TRBJ2-5
cdr3_aa: CATARRVPQETQYF
cdr3_nt: TGTGCCACCGCCAGACGGGTGCCCCAAGAGACCCAGTACTTC

v_call: TRBV27
d_call: -
clone_size: many
j_call: TRBJ2-1
cdr3_aa: CASSFQALRGEQFF
cdr3_nt: TGTGCCAGCAGTTTTCAGGCCTTAAGGGGGGAGCAGTTCTTC

v_call: TRBV6-6
d_call: -
clone_size: many
j_call: TRBJ1-4
cdr3_aa: CASSYGVGEKLFF
cdr3_nt: TGTGCCAGCAGTTACGGCGTAGGGGAAAAACTGTTTTTT

v_call: TRBV5-5
d_call: -
clone_size: many
j_call: TRBJ2-6
cdr3_aa: CASRKSRSSGANVLTF
cdr3_nt: TGTGCCAGCAGGAAGTCACGTTCCTCTGGGGCCAACGTCCTGACTTTC

v_call: TRBV3-1
d_call: -
clone_size: many
j_call: TRBJ1-2
cdr3_aa: CASSLDRGYTF
cdr3_nt: TGTGCCAGCAGCTTGGACCGTGGCTACACCTTC

v_call: TRBV20-1
d_call: -
clone_size: many
j_call: TRBJ1-1
cdr3_aa: CSARRAGSNTEAFF
cdr3_nt: TGCAGTGCTAGACGGGCAGGCTCGAACACTGAAGCTTTCTTT

v_call: TRBV20-1
d_call: -
clone_size: many
j_call: TRBJ2-1
cdr3_aa: CSASESREYNEQFF
cdr3_nt: TGCAGTGCTAGTGAGTCTAGAGAATACAATGAGCAGTTCTTC

v_call: TRBV29-1
d_call: TRBD1
clone_size: many
j_call: TRBJ2-5
cdr3_aa: CSVVWAGGIEETQYF
cdr3_nt: TGCAGCGTTGTTTGGGCAGGGGGCATAGAAGAGACCCAGTACTTC

v_call: TRBV5-1
d_call: -
clone_size: medium-sized
j_call: TRBJ2-7
cdr3_aa: CASSLDAHSYEQYF
cdr3_nt: TGCGCCAGCAGCTTGGATGCGCATTCCTACGAGCAGTACTTC

v_call: TRBV18
d_call: -
clone_size: many
j_call: TRBJ2-2
cdr3_aa: CASSDTVNTGELFF
cdr3_nt: TGTGCCAGCTCAGATACGGTGAACACCGGGGAGCTGTTTTTT

v_call: TRBV12-3/TRBV12-4
d_call: -
clone_size: many
j_call: TRBJ2-5
cdr3_aa: CASSYSTGETQYF
cdr3_nt: TGTGCCAGCAGTTATAGTACGGGAGAGACCCAGTACTTC

v_call: TRBV19
d_call: TRBD1
clone_size: -
j_call: TRBJ2-1
cdr3_aa: CASRSGTGGWGNAQFF
cdr3_nt: TGTGCCAGTAGATCCGGGACAGGGGGCTGGGGCAATGCGCAGTTCTTC

v_call: TRBV5-1
d_call: -
clone_size: -
j_call: TRBJ1-2
cdr3_aa: CASSRGTSGYTF
cdr3_nt: TGCGCCAGCAGCCGGGGTACTTCTGGCTACACCTTC

v_call: TRBV12-3/TRBV12-4
d_call: -
clone_size: many
j_call: TRBJ1-2
cdr3_aa: CASSFPGTGYGYTF
cdr3_nt: TGTGCCAGCAGTTTCCCGGGGACGGGCTATGGCTACACCTTC

v_call: TRBV12-3/TRBV12-4
d_call: TRBD1
clone_size: many
j_call: TRBJ1-2
cdr3_aa: CASSRTGGWYGYTF
cdr3_nt: TGTGCCAGCAGCCGGACAGGGGGCTGGTATGGCTACACCTTC

v_call: TRBV20-1
d_call: -
clone_size: many
j_call: TRBJ1-1
cdr3_aa: CSAVGALYTEAFF
cdr3_nt: TGCAGTGCTGTAGGGGCATTGTACACTGAAGCTTTCTTT

v_call: TRBV5-1
d_call: -
clone_size: many
j_call: TRBJ2-3
cdr3_aa: CASSLASKGTDTQYF
cdr3_nt: TGCGCCAGCAGCTTGGCTAGCAAAGGCACAGATACGCAGTATTTT

v_call: TRBV6-2/TRBV6-3
d_call: TRBD2
clone_size: many
j_call: TRBJ2-1
cdr3_aa: CASGTSGGANEQFF
cdr3_nt: TGTGCCAGCGGTACTAGCGGGGGGGCGAATGAGCAGTTCTTC

v_call: TRBV7-9
d_call: -
clone_size: many
j_call: TRBJ2-7
cdr3_aa: CASSRSDKTYEQYF
cdr3_nt: TGTGCCAGCAGCCGCTCGGACAAGACCTACGAGCAGTACTTC

v_call: TRBV10-3
d_call: TRBD1
clone_size: many
j_call: TRBJ2-2
cdr3_aa: CAISAQGVGTGELFF
cdr3_nt: TGTGCCATCAGTGCCCAGGGGGTAGGCACCGGGGAGCTGTTTTTT

v_call: TRBV5-1
d_call: -
clone_size: many
j_call: TRBJ1-2
cdr3_aa: CASSRDGTAAYGYTF
cdr3_nt: TGCGCCAGCAGCAGGGACGGGACTGCTGCCTATGGCTACACCTTC

v_call: TRBV20-1
d_call: TRBD2
clone_size: many
j_call: TRBJ2-4
cdr3_aa: CSASRSGTQNIQYF
cdr3_nt: TGCAGTGCGTCGAGAAGCGGGACCCAAAACATTCAGTACTTC